This TCR beta chain was recorded in a study of kidney transplant recipient with SARS-CoV-2 infection. TCRdb fed the reads into MiXCR, producing one record per CDR3 protein. This sample has 200,000 to 250,000 distinct CDR3 sequences, with under 30% found just once. In this sample, this clonotype turned up many times. The material was a blood sample, obtained at baseline and between days 110 and 120 from a kidney transplant recipient. The clonotype comes from a young adult male patient who had COVID-19 and was a kidney transplant recipient. Certain T cells may be donor cells from the graft.

This chain's CDR3 is CASSTQGGHYGYTF. The CDR3 DNA reads as TGTGCCAGCAGCACTCAGGGGGGACACTATGGCTACACCTTC. The chain is built from TRBV3-1 and TRBJ1-2, with TRBD1 matching 7 bases. V was pared by 5 bases and J by 3 bases, with 6 bases of the junction left unmatched. Germline assignment: CDR1 LGHDT and CDR2 YNNKEL (reference sequence). The CDR3 has 14 amino acids.